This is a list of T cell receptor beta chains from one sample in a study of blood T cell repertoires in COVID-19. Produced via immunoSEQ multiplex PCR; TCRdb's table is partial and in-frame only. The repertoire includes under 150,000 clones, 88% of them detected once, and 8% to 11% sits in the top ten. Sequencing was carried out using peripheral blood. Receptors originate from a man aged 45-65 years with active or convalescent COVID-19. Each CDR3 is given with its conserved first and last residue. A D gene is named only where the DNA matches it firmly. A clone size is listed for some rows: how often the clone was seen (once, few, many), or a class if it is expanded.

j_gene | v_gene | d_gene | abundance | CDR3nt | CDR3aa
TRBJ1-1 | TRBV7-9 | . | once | TGTGCCAGCAGCTTAGAAACAGGGGAAGCTTTCTTT | CASSLETGEAFF
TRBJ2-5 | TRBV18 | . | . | TGTGCCAGCTCATACGGGACTTTCCAAGAGACCCAGTACTTC | CASSYGTFQETQYF
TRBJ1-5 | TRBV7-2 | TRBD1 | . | TGTGCCAGCAGCTTACAGGGGGCAAGTCAGCCCCAGCATTTT | CASSLQGASQPQHF
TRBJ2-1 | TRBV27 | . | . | TGTGCCAGCAAGGAGGTCCTTCTCAGCTCCTACAATGAGCAGTTCTTC | CASKEVLLSSYNEQFF
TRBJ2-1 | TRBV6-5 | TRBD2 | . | TGTGCCAGTAACGGAGCGGGGCCCGACAATGAGCAGTTCTTC | CASNGAGPDNEQFF
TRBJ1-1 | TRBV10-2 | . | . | TGCGCCAGCAGTGGGTACGGGAACACTGAAGCTTTCTTT | CASSGYGNTEAFF
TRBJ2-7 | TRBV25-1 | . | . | TGTGCCAGCAGTGAGTCTGACGAGCAGTACTTC | CASSESDEQYF
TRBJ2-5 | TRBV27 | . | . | TGTGCCAGCAGTTTATGGGCTACCCGAGAGACCCAGTACTTC | CASSLWATRETQYF
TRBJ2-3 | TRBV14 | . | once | TGTGCCAGCAGCCAATTCTCCGTCGGGGATTGGGAAGATACGCAGTATTTT | CASSQFSVGDWEDTQYF
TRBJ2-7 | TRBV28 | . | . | TGTGCCAGCAGTTTGGGGCAGGCCCTTTACGAGCAGTACTTC | CASSLGQALYEQYF
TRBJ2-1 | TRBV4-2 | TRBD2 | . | TGTGCCAGCAGCCCCGGACTAGCAACCAGCGATGAGCAGTTCTTC | CASSPGLATSDEQFF
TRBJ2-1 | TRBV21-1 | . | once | TGTGCCAGCAGCATCTCCGACAGGGGGTGTTACAATGAGCAGTTCTTC | CASSISDRGCYNEQFF
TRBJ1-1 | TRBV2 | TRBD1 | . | TGTGCCAGTACCCACAGGGGGCTGAACACTGAAGCTTTCTTT | CASTHRGLNTEAFF
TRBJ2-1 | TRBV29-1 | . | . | TGCAGCGTTGAAGTACCGGGCAGGGTAGAGCAGTTCTTC | CSVEVPGRVEQFF
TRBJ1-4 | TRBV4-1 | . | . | TGCGCCAGCAGCCAAGATCCTCTACGCAATGAAAAACTGTTTTTT | CASSQDPLRNEKLFF
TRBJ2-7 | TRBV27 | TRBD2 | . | TGTGCCAGAAACCGGAGGAAGCGGGAACTAGAGGAGCAGTACTTC | CARNRRKRELEEQYF